This TCR beta chain was documented in a study of T-cell reconstitution after alpha-beta-depleted transplantation in children (dated by TCRdb to about 2016). As for the study more broadly: T-cell immune reconstitution after TCRalphabeta/CD19-depleted allogeneic hematopoietic cell transplantation in children was quantitatively tracked in the study by means of TCR repertoire profiling. Study-wide findings and limitations: The apparently early recovery of alphabetaT-cell counts about two months after transplant reportedly depended on only several hundred rapidly expanded clones that came from non-depleted graft cells. Hyperexpanded clone frequencies declined over subsequent months; after one year, T-cell counts and TCRbeta diversity were mostly attributed to newly produced T cells. In some patients, high TCRbeta diversity at day 60 was attributed to recipient T cells and intrathymic progenitors that had survived conditioning.

Taken with the paper, the label for treatment or condition translates to: allogeneic hematopoietic cell transplantation with graft depleted of TCRalphabeta T cells and CD19 B cells. TCRalphabeta/CD19-depleted allogeneic hematopoietic cell grafts were given to the transplant recipients, all of whom were children. Libraries came from PCR. Sequencing was performed on an Illumina HiSeq 2500. Molecular barcoding was employed in the preparation of TCR libraries, with unique molecular identifiers being used to normalize TCRbeta repertoire quantification. TCRdb ran its own pipeline on the public reads, namely fastp trimming at Q25 and MiXCR clone calling, and kept in-frame beta chains. Rows with a matching CDR3 protein are joined into one entry that keeps the most common DNA and genes. This sample is represented by 81,000 or so distinct CDR3 sequences; 15% to 19% of them were singletons. Of the sample, about 20% is held by the ten largest clones.

In this sample, this clonotype turned up a few times. Its antigen is unknown. No per-base quality is available; no much larger clone lies one base away. The material was PBMCs, mostly from graft donor cells, obtained 180 days after TCRalphabeta/CD19-depleted stem cell transplant. The sequence was collected from a male patient between 2 and 15 years old who had a stem cell transplant for acute lymphoblastic leukemia, so the T cells may come from the graft donor.

CDR3 region: CASSPGLADSYEQYF. The bases are TGTGCCAGCAGCCCGGGACTAGCGGACTCCTACGAGCAGTACTTC. The chain is encoded by TRBV5-4 joined to TRBJ2-7; TRBD2 fits 11 bases in the junction. From the cysteine through the phenylalanine, the CDR3 covers 15 amino acids. Left in the record is the CDR3 DNA by itself, 45 bases read in frame from the first base. V lost 4 bases and J lost 0 bases, and the count of bases not matched to a germline gene is 3. CDR1 and CDR2, per the germline V gene (reference sequence), are SGHNT and YYREEE.